The clone carrying this TCR beta chain occurred many times. The sample originates from a study of human T cells and chemical hapten exposure. Regarding time point: healthy volunteer bleed at 6 weeks. Blood, whole and unfractionated, served as the source for total RNA extraction. Unique molecular identifiers were attached to individual cDNA molecules during library preparation. TCRdb used MiXCR to reprocess the RACE reads, holding one entry per CDR3 protein. The sample carries 30,000 to 40,000 distinct CDR3 sequences, around 5.5% recorded once. The CDR3 runs 13 residues. CDR1 and CDR2 (germline): SQVTM, ANQGSEA. Trimming cost V 7 bases and J 0 bases, with 12 bases left between them.

The chain combines TRBV29-1 with TRBJ1-1; TRBD1 might be the D (6 bases). The sequenced sample consisted of whole blood. This sequence was found in a human donor in good health. Some clones in this sample may be carry-over from other donors' samples. The CDR3 DNA sequence: TGCAGCGCGGATGGACAGATGAACACTGAAGCTTTCTTT. This gives the protein CSADGQMNTEAFF.